The clone carrying this TCR beta chain was observed a few times. The data derive from a study of shared clonotypes between healthy human individuals. The CDR3 is made up of 14 amino acids. Germline values: CDR1 MNHEY, CDR2 SMNVEV (reference sequence). The junction had 11 bases not matched to a gene; V was cut back by 7 bases and J by 6 bases. Assay used: immunoSEQ multiplex PCR; TCRdb lists only in-frame clones, some missing. Of over a million clones in the sample, roughly 96% were seen once. This chain connects TRBV27 to TRBJ2-7, with TRBD2 matching 8 bases. The material sequenced was naive CD4+ T cells sorted from blood. Subset reported: CD45RA+ positively selected. The clonotype was recovered from a man younger than 40 in good health. CDR3 nucleotides: TGTGCCAGCAAAACGAGCGGGAGCTTTCCCGAGCAGTACTTC. Translating gives CASKTSGSFPEQYF.